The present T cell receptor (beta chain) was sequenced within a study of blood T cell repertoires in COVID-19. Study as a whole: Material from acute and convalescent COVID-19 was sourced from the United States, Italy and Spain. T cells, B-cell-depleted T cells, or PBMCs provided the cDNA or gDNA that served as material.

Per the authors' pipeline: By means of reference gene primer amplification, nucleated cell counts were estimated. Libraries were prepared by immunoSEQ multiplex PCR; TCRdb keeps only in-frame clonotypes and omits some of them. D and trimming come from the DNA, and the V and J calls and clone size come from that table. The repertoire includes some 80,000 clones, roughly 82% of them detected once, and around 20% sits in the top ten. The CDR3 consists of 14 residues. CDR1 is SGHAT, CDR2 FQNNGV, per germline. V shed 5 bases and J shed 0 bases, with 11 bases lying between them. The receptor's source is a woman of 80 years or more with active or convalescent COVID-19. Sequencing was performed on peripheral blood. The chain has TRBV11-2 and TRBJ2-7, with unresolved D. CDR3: CASSPLLNSYEQYF. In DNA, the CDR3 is TGTGCCAGCAGCCCTCTCTTAAACTCCTACGAGCAGTACTTC. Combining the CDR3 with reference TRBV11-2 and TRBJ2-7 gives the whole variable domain EAGVAQSPRYKIIEKRQSVAFWCNPISGHATLYWYQQILGQGPKLLIQFQNNGVVDDSQLPKDRFSAERLKGVDSTLKIQPAKLEDSAVYLCASSPLLNSYEQYFGPGTRLTVT.